This T cell receptor (beta chain) was recovered during a study of identical twins. V trimming: 1 base; J trimming: 3 bases; junction bases outside the gene matches: 6. The V gene's germline CDR1 is SGHRS and CDR2 YFSETQ. The CDR3 has 15 amino acids. From the 5' RACE reads, TCRdb called clonotypes with MiXCR, one entry per CDR3 protein. The table includes 550,000 to 800,000 distinct CDR3 sequences, 7% to 7.5% detected once. Study findings and constraints: Sequences that were out-of-frame, alpha and twin-shared displayed an excess of low generation probability. Modelling approaches yielded underestimates of out-of-frame TCR alpha sharing between monozygotic twins.

This clonotype was counted a few times. What it recognizes is unknown. Separately, the same data were catalogued under a study of yellow fever vaccine responses in identical twins.

This chain connects TRBV5-1 to TRBJ2-5; 7 nucleotides line up with TRBD1. The TCR was taken from a woman between 18 and 29 years old in good health. Sequences were obtained from PBMCs. This CDR3 is CASSLFGQEKETQYF. DNA of the CDR3: TGCGCCAGCAGCTTGTTTGGACAGGAAAAAGAGACCCAGTACTTC.